The 5 T cell receptor beta chains given below trace back to one sample, sequenced in a study of blood T cell repertoires in COVID-19. The table came from immunoSEQ multiplex PCR; TCRdb's copy has only in-frame clones and leaves some out. The table lists about 200,000 clones, approximately 90% of them singletons, with more than 2% in the top ten. Material: PBMCs or T cells enriched from blood (not recorded which). Receptors originate from a woman in her 30s who had recovered from COVID-19.

The CDR3 DNA is TGTGCCAGCTCTAGAGACCCAGGGATATCCTACGAGCAGTACTTC. Encoded protein: CASSRDPGISYEQYF. This sequence joins TRBV18 and TRBJ2-7; a possible D gene is TRBD1 (5 bases). Trimming cost V 6 bases and J 1 base, with 16 bases left between them. Germline CDR1 KGHSH, CDR2 LQKENI. The CDR3 has 15 amino acids.

The V gene is TRBV7-8, the J gene TRBJ1-4; 8 bases are shared with TRBD1. The length of the CDR3 is 16 residues. V dropped 1 base and J dropped 6; count of bases not matched to a gene: 7. Per germline, CDR1 SGHVS and CDR2 FQNEAQ. The CDR3 sequence: CASSLEFVDRDEKLFF. DNA of the CDR3: TGTGCCAGCAGCTTAGAGTTTGTGGACAGGGATGAAAAACTGTTTTTT.

The chain combines TRBV6-5 with TRBJ1-1; the D is unclear. Germline CDR1 reads MNHEY; CDR2 reads SVGAGI. The CDR3 length is 10 residues. With 6 bases removed from V and 7 bases from J, the gap between germline ends came to 6 bases. In DNA, the CDR3 is TGTGCCAGCAGGGTCGGTGAAGCTTTCTTT. It yields the protein CASRVGEAFF.

The rearrangement links TRBV19 to TRBJ1-2; possibly TRBD1 for D (5 bases). Germline V gene sequence: CDR1 LNHDA, CDR2 SQIVND (reference sequence). Trimming shortened V by 3 bases and J by 8 bases, and 10 bases separated the two germline ends. The CDR3 spans 12 residues. For the CDR3, the DNA is TGTGCCAGTAGTATGGTGACAGCAGGCTACACCTTC. The encoded protein is CASSMVTAGYTF.

This sequence joins TRBV23-1 and TRBJ1-4; 9 bases agree with TRBD1. TRBV23-1 is reported as an ORF; its role is uncertain. The junction had 5 bases not matched to a gene; V was cut back by 0 bases and J by 0 bases. The length of the CDR3 is 18 residues. CDR3 region: CASSQSGTGRATNEKLFF. The CDR3 nucleotides read TGCGCCAGCAGTCAATCAGGGACAGGGAGAGCAACTAATGAAAAACTGTTTTTT.